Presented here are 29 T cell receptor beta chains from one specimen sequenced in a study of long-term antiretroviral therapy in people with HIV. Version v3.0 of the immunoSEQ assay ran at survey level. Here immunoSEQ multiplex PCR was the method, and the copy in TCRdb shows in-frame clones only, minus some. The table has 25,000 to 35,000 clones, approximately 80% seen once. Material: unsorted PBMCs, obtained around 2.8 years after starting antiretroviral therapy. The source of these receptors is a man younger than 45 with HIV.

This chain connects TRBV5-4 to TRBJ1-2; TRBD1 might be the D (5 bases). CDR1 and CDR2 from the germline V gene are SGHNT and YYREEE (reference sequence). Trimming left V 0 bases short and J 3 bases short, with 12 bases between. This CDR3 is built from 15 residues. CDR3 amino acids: CASSLVGEADYGYTF. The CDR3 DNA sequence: TGTGCCAGCAGCTTGGTAGGGGAGGCGGACTATGGCTACACCTTC. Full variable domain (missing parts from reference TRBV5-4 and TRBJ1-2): ETGVTQSPTHLIKTRGQQVTLRCSSQSGHNTVSWYQQALGQGPQFIFQYYREEENGRGNFPPRFSGLQFPNYSSELNVNALELDDSALYLCASSLVGEADYGYTFGSGTRLTVV.

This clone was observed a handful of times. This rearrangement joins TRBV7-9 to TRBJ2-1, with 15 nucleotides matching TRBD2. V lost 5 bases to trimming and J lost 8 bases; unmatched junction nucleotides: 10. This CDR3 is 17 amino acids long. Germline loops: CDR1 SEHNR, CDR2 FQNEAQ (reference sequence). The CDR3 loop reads CASSGTRTSGRGDEQFF. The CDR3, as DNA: TGTGCCAGCAGCGGTACCCGGACTAGCGGGAGGGGTGATGAGCAGTTCTTC.

CDR3: CASSLGRGYGYTF. CDR3 nucleotides: TGTGCCAGCAGTTTAGGGCGTGGCTATGGCTACACCTTC. This rearrangement joins TRBV27 to TRBJ1-2; D remains unclear. This CDR3 region has 13 residues. Germline values: CDR1 MNHEY, CDR2 SMNVEV (reference sequence). V dropped 2 bases and J dropped 4 bases, with 8 bases sitting between them.

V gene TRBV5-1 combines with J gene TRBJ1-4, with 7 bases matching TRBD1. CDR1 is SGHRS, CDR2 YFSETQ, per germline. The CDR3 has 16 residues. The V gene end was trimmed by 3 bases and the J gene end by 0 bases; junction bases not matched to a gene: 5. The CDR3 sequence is CASSWGQRATNEKLFF. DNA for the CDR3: TGCGCCAGCAGCTGGGGACAGAGAGCAACTAATGAAAAACTGTTTTTT.

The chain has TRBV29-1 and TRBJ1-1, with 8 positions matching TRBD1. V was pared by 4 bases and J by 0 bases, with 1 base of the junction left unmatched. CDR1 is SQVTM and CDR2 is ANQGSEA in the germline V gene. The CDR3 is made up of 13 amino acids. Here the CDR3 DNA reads TGCAGCGTTGTCAGGGGGCTGAACACTGAAGCTTTCTTT. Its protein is CSVVRGLNTEAFF.

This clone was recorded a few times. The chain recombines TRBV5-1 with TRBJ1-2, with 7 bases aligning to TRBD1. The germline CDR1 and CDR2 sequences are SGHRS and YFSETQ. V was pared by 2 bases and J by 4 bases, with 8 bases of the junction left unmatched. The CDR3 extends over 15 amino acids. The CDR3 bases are TGCGCCAGCAGCTTAACAGGGGATGAGGGCTATGGCTACACCTTC. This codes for CASSLTGDEGYGYTF.

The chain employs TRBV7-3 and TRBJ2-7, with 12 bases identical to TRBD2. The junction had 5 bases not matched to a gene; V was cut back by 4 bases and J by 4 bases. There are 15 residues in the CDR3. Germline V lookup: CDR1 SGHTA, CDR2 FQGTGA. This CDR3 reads CASSSLAGGGYEQYF. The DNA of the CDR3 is TGTGCCAGCAGCTCGCTAGCGGGGGGGGGTTACGAGCAGTACTTC.

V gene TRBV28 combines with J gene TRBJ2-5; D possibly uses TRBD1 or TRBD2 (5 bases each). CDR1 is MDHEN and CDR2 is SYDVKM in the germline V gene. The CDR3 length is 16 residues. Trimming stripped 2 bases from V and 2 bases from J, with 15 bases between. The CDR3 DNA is TGTGCCAGCAGTTTAAACGGCCCTTGGGGGCAAGAGACCCAGTACTTC. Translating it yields CASSLNGPWGQETQYF.

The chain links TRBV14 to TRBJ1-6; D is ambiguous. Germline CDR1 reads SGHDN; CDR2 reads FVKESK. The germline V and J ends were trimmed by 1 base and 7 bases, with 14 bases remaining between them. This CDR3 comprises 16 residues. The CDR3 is CASSQGSAVRNSPLHF. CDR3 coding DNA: TGTGCCAGCAGCCAAGGGAGCGCCGTCCGCAATTCACCCCTCCACTTT.

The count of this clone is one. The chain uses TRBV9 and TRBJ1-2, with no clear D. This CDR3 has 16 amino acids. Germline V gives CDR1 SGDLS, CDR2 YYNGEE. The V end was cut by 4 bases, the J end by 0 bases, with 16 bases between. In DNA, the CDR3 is TGTGCCAGCAGCTTACAGCCTGGCGAAGCTAACTATGGCTACACCTTC. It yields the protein CASSLQPGEANYGYTF.

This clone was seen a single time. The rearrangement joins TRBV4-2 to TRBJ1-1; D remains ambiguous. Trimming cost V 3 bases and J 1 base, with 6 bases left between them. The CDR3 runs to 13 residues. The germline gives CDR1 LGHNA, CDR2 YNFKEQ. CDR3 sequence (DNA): TGTGCCAGCAGCCAGGACGGGAACACTGAAGCTTTCTTT. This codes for CASSQDGNTEAFF.

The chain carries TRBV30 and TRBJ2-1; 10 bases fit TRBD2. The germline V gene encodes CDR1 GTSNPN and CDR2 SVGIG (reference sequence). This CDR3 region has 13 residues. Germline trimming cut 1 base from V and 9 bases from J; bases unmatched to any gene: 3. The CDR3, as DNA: TGTGCCTGGAGTGGACTAGCGGGCCGTGAGCAGTTCTTC. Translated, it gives CAWSGLAGREQFF.

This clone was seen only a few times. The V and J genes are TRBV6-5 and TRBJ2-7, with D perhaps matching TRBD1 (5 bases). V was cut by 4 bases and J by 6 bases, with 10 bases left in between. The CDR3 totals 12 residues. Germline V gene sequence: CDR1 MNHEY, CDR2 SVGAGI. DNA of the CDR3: TGTGCCAGCAGTTCGGAACAGGCCGAGCAGTACTTC. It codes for CASSSEQAEQYF.

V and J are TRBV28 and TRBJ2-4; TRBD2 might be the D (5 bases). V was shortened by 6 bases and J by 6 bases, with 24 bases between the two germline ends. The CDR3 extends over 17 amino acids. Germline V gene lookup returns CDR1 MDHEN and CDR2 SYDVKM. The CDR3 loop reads CASSPDYSSPLGNIQYF. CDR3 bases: TGTGCCAGCAGCCCCGACTATTCGTCGCCCCTCGGAAACATTCAGTACTTC.

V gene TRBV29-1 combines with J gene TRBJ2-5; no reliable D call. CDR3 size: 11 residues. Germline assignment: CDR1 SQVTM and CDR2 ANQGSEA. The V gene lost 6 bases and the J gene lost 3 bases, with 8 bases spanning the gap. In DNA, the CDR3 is TGCAGCGTGGTCAACAAAGAGACCCAGTACTTC. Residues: CSVVNKETQYF.

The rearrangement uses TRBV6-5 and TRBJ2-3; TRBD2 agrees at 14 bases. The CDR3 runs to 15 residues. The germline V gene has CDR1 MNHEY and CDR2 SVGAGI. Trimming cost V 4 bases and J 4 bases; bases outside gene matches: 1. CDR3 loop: CASSLGLAGADTQYF. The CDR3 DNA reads TGTGCCAGCAGTTTGGGACTAGCGGGAGCAGATACGCAGTATTTT.

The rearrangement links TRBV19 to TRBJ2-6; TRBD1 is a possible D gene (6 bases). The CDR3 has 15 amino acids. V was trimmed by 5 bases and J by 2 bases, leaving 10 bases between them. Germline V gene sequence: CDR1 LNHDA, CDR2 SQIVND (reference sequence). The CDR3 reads CASSAQGAGANVLTF. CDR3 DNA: TGTGCCAGTAGTGCACAGGGAGCTGGGGCCAACGTCCTGACTTTC.

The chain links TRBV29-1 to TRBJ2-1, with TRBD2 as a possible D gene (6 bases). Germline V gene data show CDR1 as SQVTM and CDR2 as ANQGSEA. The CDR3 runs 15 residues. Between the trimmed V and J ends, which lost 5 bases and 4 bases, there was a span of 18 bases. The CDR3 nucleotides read TGCAGCGTTTTCGCCTCAGAGGCGGGGTACAATGAGCAGTTCTTC. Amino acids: CSVFASEAGYNEQFF.

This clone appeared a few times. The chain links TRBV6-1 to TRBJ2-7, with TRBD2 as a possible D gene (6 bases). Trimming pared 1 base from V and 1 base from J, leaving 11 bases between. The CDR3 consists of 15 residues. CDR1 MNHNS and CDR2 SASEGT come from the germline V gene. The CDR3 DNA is TGTGCCAGCAGTGAAGTGGCTAGCGAATCCTACGAGCAGTACTTC. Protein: CASSEVASESYEQYF.

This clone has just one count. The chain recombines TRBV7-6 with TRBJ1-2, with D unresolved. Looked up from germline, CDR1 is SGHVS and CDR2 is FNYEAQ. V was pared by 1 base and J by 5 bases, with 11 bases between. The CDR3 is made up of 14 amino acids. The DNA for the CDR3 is TGTGCCAGCAGCTTAGACAGAGCAGGTTATGGCTACACCTTC. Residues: CASSLDRAGYGYTF. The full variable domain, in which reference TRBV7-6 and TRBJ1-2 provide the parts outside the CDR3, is GAGVSQSPRYKVTKRGQDVALRCDPISGHVSLYWYRQALGQGPEFLTYFNYEAQQDKSGLPNDRFSAERPEGSISTLTIQRTEQRDSAMYRCASSLDRAGYGYTFGSGTRLTVV.

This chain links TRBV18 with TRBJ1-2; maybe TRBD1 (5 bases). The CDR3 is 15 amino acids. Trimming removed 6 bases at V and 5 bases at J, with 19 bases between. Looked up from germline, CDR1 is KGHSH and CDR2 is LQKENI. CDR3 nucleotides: TGTGCCAGCTCGCCTATAATACGGGGCGATTATGGCTACACCTTC. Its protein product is CASSPIIRGDYGYTF.

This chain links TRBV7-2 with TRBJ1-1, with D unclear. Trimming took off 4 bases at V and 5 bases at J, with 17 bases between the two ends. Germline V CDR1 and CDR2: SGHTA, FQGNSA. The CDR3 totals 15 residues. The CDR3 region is CASSSSLDLRTEAFF. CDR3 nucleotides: TGTGCCAGCAGCTCCTCTCTCGACCTTCGGACTGAAGCTTTCTTT. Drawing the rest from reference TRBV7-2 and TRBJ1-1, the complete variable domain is GAGVSQSPSNKVTEKGKDVELRCDPISGHTALYWYRQSLGQGLEFLIYFQGNSAPDKSGLPSDRFSAERTGGSVSTLTIQRTQQEDSAVYLCASSSSLDLRTEAFFGQGTRLTVV.

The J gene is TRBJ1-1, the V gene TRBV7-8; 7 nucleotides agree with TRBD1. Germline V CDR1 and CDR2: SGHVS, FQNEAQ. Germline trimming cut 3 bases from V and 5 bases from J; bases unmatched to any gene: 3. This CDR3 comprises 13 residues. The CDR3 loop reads CASSFTRGTEAFF. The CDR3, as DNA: TGTGCCAGCAGCTTCACCAGGGGGACTGAAGCTTTCTTT.

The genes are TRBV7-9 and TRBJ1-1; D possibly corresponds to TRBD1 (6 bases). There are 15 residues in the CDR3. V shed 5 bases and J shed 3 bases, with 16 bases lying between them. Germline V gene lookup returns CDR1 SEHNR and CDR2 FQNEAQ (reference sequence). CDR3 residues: CASSPDSSFHTEAFF. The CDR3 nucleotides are TGTGCCAGCAGCCCGGACAGCTCATTTCACACTGAAGCTTTCTTT.

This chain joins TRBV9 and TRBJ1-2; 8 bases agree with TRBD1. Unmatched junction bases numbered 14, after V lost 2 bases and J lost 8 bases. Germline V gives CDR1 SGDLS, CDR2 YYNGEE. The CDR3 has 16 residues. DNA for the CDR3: TGTGCCAGCAGCGTGGCCGGACAGGGTAAAGTGAACGGCTACACCTTC. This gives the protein CASSVAGQGKVNGYTF.

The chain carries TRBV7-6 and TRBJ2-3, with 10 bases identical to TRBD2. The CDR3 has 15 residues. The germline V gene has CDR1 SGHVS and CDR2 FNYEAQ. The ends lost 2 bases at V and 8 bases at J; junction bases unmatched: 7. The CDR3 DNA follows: TGTGCCAGCAGCTTAAAAGCGGGGGGGGGTAGTACGCAGTATTTT. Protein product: CASSLKAGGGSTQYF.

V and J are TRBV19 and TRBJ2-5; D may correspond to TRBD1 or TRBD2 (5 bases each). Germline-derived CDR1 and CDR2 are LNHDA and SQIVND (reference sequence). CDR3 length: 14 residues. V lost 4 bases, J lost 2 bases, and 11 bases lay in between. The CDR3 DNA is TGTGCCAGTAGTACGGGACGGTTGCAAGAGACCCAGTACTTC. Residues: CASSTGRLQETQYF.

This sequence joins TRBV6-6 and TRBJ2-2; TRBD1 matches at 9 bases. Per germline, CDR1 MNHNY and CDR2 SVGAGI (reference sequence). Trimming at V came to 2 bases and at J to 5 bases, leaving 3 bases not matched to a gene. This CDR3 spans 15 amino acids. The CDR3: CASSYGQGKTGELFF. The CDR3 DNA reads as TGTGCCAGCAGTTACGGACAGGGGAAGACCGGGGAGCTGTTTTTT.

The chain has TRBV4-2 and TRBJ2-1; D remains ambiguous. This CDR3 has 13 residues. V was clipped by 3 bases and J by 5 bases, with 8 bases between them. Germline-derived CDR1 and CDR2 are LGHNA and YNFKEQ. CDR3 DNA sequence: TGTGCCAGCAGCCAGCCCTTCGACAATGAGCAGTTCTTC. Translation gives CASSQPFDNEQFF.